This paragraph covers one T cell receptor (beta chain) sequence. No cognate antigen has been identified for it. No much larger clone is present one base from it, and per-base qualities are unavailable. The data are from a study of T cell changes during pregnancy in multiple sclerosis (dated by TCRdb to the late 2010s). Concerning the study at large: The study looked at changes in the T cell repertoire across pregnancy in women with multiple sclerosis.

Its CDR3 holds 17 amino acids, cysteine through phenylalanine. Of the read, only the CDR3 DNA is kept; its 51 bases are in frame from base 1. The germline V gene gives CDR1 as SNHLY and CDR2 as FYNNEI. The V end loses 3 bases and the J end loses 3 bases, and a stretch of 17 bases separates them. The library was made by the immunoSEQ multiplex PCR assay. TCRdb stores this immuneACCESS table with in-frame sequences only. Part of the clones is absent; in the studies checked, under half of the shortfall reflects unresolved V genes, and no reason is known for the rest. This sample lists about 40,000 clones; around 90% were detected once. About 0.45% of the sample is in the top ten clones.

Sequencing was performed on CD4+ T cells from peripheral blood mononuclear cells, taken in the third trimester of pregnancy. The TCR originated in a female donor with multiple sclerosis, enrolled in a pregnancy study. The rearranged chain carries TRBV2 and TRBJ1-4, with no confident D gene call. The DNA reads TGTGCCAGCAGTGATTTTGGGCCCGGTTCGGCTAATGAAAAACTGTTTTTT. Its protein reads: CASSDFGPGSANEKLFF.